This T cell receptor (beta chain) emerged from a study of CD4+ T cells in melanoma. CDR1 MNHEY and CDR2 SMNVEV come from the germline V gene (reference sequence). The germline V and J ends were trimmed by 3 bases and 0 bases, with 17 bases remaining between them. The CDR3 totals 18 residues. Points on this clone: Its antigen is not known.

Repertoires were generated with immunoSEQ multiplex PCR, while TCRdb's copy carries only in-frame clones and drops some. Counted here are around 100,000 clones, around 93% occurring once; the ten biggest clones make up roughly 3.5%. General study points: In melanoma, neoantigen-specific CD4+ T cells reportedly differed in differentiation state. CD8+ T cell, macrophage and B cell function reportedly correlated with neoantigen-specific CD4+ T cells.

The chain links TRBV27 to TRBJ1-4; D uncertain. The sample was peripheral blood. The sequence was obtained from a human donor with melanoma. The CDR3 loop reads CASSFIRPAAATNEKLFF. CDR3 sequence (DNA): TGTGCCAGCAGTTTTATTCGGCCCGCAGCTGCAACTAATGAAAAACTGTTTTTT.